This T cell receptor (beta chain) was documented in a study of cytomegalovirus exposure and HLA in healthy donors. These donors counted as nominally healthy when sampled, but unrecorded immune exposures were likely. The CDR3 has 19 amino acids. V trimming: 5 bases; J trimming: 7 bases; junction bases outside the gene matches: 25. Germline CDR1 reads SEHNR; CDR2 reads FQNEAQ (reference sequence). This clone appeared a few times. The antigen is not known. Points from the study as a whole: In a later analysis, compared with equally common non-associated chains, HLA-associated beta chains were more expanded.

PCR involved 60 Vbeta and 13 Jbeta primers. The method was immunoSEQ multiplex PCR; TCRdb's version includes in-frame clones alone and lacks a portion of them. Of under 200,000 clones listed, 65% to 85% are singletons. Input material: PBMCs. The chain combines TRBV7-9 with TRBJ2-7, with 8 bases identical to TRBD2. This clonotype originated in a woman aged 50 to 60 in good health and CMV-seropositive. The CDR3 DNA reads TGTGCCAGCAGCCCCTTCACCCCCGCGGGGGCGCGGGGGGTCAGAGAGCAGTACTTC. Translation: CASSPFTPAGARGVREQYF.